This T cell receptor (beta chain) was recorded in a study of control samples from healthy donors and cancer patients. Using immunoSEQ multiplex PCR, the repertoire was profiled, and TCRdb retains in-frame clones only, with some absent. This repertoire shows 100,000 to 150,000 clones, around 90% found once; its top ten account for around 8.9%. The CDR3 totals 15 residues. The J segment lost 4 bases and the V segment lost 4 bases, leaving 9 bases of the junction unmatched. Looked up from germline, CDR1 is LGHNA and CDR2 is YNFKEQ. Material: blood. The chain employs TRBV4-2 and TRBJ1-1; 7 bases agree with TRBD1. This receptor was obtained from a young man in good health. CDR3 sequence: CASSLKGSGGTEAFF. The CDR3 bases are TGTGCCAGCAGCCTGAAGGGCTCAGGGGGCACTGAAGCTTTCTTT.